This T cell receptor beta chain was observed in a study of blood T cell repertoires in COVID-19 (dated by TCRdb to the early 2020s). Notes on the research overall: The collaborator samples originated in the United States, Italy and Spain and spanned the acute and convalescent phases of COVID-19. The prospective study material was composed of cDNA or gDNA derived from T cells, B-cell-depleted T cells, or PBMCs. Subjects who had been exposed to COVID-19, were actively infected with it, or had recovered from it provided the deeply sampled blood TCRbeta repertoires that made up the dataset. A freely available public database, intended as a resource for researchers studying the immune response to SARS-CoV-2, is where the repertoires were released. Samples came from the ongoing ImmuneRACE study (first 160 participants) plus 1,254 subjects from 6 global collaborators. The sample metadata nearly always contained a de-identified subject ID, COVID-19 status, age in years and sex. Where available, HLA class I and class II types were taken from metadata supplied by the sample provider and were not determined by assay-based typing. Broad study findings and their caveats: The quantity of clinical and demographic metadata differed by source and by participant and was supplied without curation.

Points on this clone: Its antigen is not yet known. The record has no base qualities; no much larger clone is one base away.

As encoded in the germline V gene, CDR1 is SQVTM while CDR2 is ANQGSEA. V is cut by 1 base and J by 14 bases, and the space between the germline ends is 34 bases. Reading from cysteine to phenylalanine, the CDR3 counts 18 amino acids. CDR3 DNA is the only sequence kept; it has 54 bases, read in frame from the first base. Collaborating institutions collected whole blood in K2EDTA tubes following their own protocols. For TCRbeta analysis, collaborators shipped samples in one of three forms: frozen whole blood, isolated PBMCs, or DNA extracted from either of those sample types. The immunoSEQ Assay, a bias-controlled multiplex PCR, was used to amplify TCRbeta CDR3 regions from genomic DNA. In the source study's methods: The number of nucleated cells in each sample was estimated from the amplification of reference gene primers within the assay. Sequence reads were collapsed and filtered to measure the absolute abundance of every unique TCRbeta CDR3 rearrangement. For each sample, productive Simpson clonality was calculated as the square root of Simpson's diversity index across productive rearrangements. The table comes from immuneACCESS by way of TCRdb, which keeps in-frame sequences with V and J called. Part of the clones is missing from these tables; in studies checked, under half for an unresolved V gene and the rest for unknown reasons. Clone size and the V and J calls come from that table; the DNA yielded D and trimming. The sample data list 100,000 or so clones, and roughly 88% of these were observed just once. About 6.3% of the sample goes to the ten largest clones.

The specimen sequenced was peripheral blood. The receptor's source is a woman aged 60-75 years with acute or convalescent COVID-19. The rearranged chain carries TRBV29-1 and TRBJ2-3, with the D gene call left open. CDR3 protein: CSVEGETNPPLTSPAPYF. The nucleotides read TGCAGCGTTGAAGGAGAGACAAATCCCCCTTTAACCTCCCCCGCGCCGTATTTT.